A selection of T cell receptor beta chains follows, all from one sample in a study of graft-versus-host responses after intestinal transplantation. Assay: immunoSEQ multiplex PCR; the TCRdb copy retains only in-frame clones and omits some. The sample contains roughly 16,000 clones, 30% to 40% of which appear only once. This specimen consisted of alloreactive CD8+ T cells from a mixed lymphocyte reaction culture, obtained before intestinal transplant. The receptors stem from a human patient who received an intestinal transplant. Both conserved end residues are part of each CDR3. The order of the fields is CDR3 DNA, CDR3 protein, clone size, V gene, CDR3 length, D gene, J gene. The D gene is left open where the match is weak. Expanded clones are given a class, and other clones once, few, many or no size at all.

TGTGCCAGCAGCTTAGATCCAGGGGTCGACGAGCAGTACTTC CASSLDPGVDEQYF once TRBV7-9 14 - TRBJ2-7
TGCGCCAGCAGCCAAGCGGGGTTTGACACTGAAGCTTTCTTT CASSQAGFDTEAFF - TRBV4-3 14 - TRBJ1-1
TGTGCCAGCAGTGACTGGGGGTCCTACAATGAGCAGTTCTTC CASSDWGSYNEQFF few TRBV6-4 14 - TRBJ2-1
TGTGCCAGCAGCCCCTTGGGGGGCTACGAGCAGTACTTC CASSPLGGYEQYF few TRBV27 13 - TRBJ2-7
TGCGCCAGCAGTGTTAGCATTGGGAATGAGCAGTTCTTC CASSVSIGNEQFF - TRBV10-1 13 - TRBJ2-1
TGTGCCAGCAGCCAGAGGGGGCCAGGATACACTGAAGCTTTCTTT CASSQRGPGYTEAFF - TRBV4-2 15 TRBD1 TRBJ1-1
TGTGCCAGCAGTTTCGGTGGGGTATCCTACAATGAGCAGTTCTTC CASSFGGVSYNEQFF few TRBV27 15 - TRBJ2-1
TGTGCCAGCTCACCAATCCTAGCGGGATGGGGTTTTGGGTCCTACAATGAGCAGTTCTTC CASSPILAGWGFGSYNEQFF - TRBV18 20 TRBD2 TRBJ2-1
TGTGCCAGCAGTTCCCCGACAGGTCAAGAGACCCAGTACTTC CASSSPTGQETQYF few TRBV27 14 - TRBJ2-5
TGCAGCGTTGAACTCCCCGGGACGCTACCCTACGAGCAGTACTTC CSVELPGTLPYEQYF once TRBV29-1 15 - TRBJ2-7
TGTGCCAGCAGTGGGAATTCGGGGGGGGCTGGCGAGCAGTACTTC CASSGNSGGAGEQYF - TRBV6-5 15 TRBD2 TRBJ2-7
TGTGCCAGCAGACCCCTACGGGAATCCTACGAGCAGTACTTC CASRPLRESYEQYF - TRBV6-5 14 - TRBJ2-7
TGTGCCAGCAGTGAACCCACAGTGGGATCTGGAGTTGATAACTATGGCTACACCTTC CASSEPTVGSGVDNYGYTF - TRBV2 19 - TRBJ1-2
TGTGCCAGCAGTTTTGGGGGGACTAGCGGGATTTCCTACAATGAGCAGTTCTTC CASSFGGTSGISYNEQFF - TRBV27 18 TRBD2 TRBJ2-1
TGTGCCAGCAGTTACGGCAGAAACACTGAAGCTTTCTTT CASSYGRNTEAFF few TRBV10-3 13 - TRBJ1-1
TGTGCCTGGAGTGCCCTAGTCCCCTACGAGCAGTACTTC CAWSALVPYEQYF - TRBV30 13 - TRBJ2-7
TGCAGCGTTTTTCCCCAGCTCACAGATACGCAGTATTTT CSVFPQLTDTQYF few TRBV29-1 13 - TRBJ2-3
TGTGCCAGCAGCCAAGGGTCCTCCGCGAACACCGGGGAGCTGTTTTTT CASSQGSSANTGELFF - TRBV4-1 16 - TRBJ2-2
TGTGCCAGCAGCTGGAGACGGCCAGAAGCTTTCTTT CASSWRRPEAFF - TRBV7-2 12 - TRBJ1-1
TGTGCCAGCAGCCCCAGCGCCCGGAATACGCAGTATTTT CASSPSARNTQYF few TRBV5-4 13 - TRBJ2-3
TGCGCCAGCAGCCAAGTTCCGGGCGGGGAACTGTTTTTT CASSQVPGGELFF - TRBV4-3 13 - TRBJ1-4